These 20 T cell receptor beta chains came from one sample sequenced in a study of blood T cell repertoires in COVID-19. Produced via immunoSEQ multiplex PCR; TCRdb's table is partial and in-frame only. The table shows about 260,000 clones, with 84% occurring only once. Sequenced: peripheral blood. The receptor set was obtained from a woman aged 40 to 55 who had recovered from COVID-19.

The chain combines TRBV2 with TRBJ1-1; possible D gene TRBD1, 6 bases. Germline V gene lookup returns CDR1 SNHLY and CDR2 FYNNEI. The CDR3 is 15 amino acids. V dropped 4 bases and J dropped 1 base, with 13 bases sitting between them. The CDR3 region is CASSGNRVGNTEAFF. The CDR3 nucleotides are TGTGCCAGCAGTGGAAACAGGGTGGGGAACACTGAAGCTTTCTTT.

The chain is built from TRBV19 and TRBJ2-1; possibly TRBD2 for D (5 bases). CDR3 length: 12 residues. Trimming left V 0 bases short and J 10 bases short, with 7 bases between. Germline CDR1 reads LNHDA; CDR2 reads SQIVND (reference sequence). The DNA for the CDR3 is TGTGCCAGTAGTATAGATCGAGGGGAGCAGTTCTTC. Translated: CASSIDRGEQFF.

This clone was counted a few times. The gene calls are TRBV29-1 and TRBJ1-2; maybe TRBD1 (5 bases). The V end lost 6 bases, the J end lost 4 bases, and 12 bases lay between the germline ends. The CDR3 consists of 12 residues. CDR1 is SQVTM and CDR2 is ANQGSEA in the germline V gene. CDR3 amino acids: CSVERGIYGYTF. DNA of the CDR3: TGCAGCGTGGAACGGGGGATCTATGGCTACACCTTC.

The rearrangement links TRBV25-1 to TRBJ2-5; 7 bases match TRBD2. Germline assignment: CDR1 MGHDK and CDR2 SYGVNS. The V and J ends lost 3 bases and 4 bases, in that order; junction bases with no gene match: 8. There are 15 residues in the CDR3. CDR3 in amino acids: CASSDNRLAGETQYF. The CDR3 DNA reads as TGTGCCAGCAGTGACAACAGGTTAGCGGGAGAGACCCAGTACTTC.

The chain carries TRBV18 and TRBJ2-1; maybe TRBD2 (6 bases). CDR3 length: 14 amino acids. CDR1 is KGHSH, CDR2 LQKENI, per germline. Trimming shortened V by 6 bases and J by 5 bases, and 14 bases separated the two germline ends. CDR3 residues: CASSRGSTDNEQFF. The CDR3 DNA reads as TGTGCCAGCTCCCGGGGGTCTACAGACAATGAGCAGTTCTTC.

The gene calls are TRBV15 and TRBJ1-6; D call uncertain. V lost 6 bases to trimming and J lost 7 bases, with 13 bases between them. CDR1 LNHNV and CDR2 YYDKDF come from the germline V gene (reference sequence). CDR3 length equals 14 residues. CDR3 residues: CATRLSVLNSPLHF. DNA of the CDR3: TGTGCCACCAGGTTGAGCGTCCTGAATTCACCCCTCCACTTT.

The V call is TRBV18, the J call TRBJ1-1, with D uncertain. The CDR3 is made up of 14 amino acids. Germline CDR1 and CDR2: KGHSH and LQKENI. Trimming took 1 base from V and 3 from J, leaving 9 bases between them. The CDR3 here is CASSPLRADTEAFF. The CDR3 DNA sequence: TGTGCCAGCTCACCACTGAGAGCGGACACTGAAGCTTTCTTT.

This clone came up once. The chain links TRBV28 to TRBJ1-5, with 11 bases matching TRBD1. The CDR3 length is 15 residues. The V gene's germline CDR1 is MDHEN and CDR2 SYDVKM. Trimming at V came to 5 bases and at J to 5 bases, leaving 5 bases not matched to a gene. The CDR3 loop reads CASSPGTGGDQPQHF. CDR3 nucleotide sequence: TGTGCCAGCAGTCCTGGGACAGGGGGGGATCAGCCCCAGCATTTT.

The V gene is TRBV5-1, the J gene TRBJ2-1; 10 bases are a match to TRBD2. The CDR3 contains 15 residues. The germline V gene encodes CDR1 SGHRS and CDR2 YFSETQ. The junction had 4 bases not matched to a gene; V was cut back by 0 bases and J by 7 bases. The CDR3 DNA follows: TGCGCCAGCAGCTTGGGGGCTAGCGGGGGTAATGAGCAGTTCTTC. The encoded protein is CASSLGASGGNEQFF.

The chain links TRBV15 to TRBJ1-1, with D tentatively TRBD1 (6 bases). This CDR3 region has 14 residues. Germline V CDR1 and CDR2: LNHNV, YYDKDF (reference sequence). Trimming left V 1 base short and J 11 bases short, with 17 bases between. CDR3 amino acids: CATSRASTGPTAFF. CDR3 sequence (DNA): TGTGCCACCAGCAGAGCTTCGACAGGTCCCACGGCTTTCTTT.

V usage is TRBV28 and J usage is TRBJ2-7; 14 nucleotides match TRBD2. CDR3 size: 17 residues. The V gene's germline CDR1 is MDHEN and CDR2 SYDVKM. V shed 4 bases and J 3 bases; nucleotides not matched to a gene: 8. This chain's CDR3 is CASSWIPGLAGDYEQYF. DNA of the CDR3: TGTGCCAGCAGTTGGATTCCGGGACTAGCGGGGGACTACGAGCAGTACTTC.

This chain's CDR3 is CASSYPGQINQPQHF. For the CDR3, the DNA is TGTGCCAGCAGTTACCCGGGACAGATCAATCAGCCCCAGCATTTT. The V and J genes are TRBV6-2 or TRBV6-3 and TRBJ1-5; TRBD1 matches at 7 bases. The CDR3 totals 15 residues. Germline-derived CDR1 and CDR2 are MNHEY and SVGEGT. V was clipped by 2 bases and J by 3 bases; unmatched bases: 4.

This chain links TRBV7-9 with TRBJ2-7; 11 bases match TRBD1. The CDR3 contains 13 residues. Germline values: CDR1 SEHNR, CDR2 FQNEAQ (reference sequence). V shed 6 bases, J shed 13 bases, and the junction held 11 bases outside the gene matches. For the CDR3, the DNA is TGTGCCAGCAGTTCCAGACGGACAGGGGGCTTCTACTTC. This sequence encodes CASSSRRTGGFYF. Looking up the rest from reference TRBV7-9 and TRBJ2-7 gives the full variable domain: DTGVSQNPRHKITKRGQNVTFRCDPISEHNRLYWYRQTLGQGPEFLTYFQNEAQLEKSRLLSDRFSAERPKGSFSTLEIQRTEQGDSAMYLCASSSRRTGGFYFGPGTRLTVT.

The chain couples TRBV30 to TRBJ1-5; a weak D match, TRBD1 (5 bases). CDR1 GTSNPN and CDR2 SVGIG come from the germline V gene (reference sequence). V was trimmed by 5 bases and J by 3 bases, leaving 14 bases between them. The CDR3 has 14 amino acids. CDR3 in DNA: TGTGCCTGGGCTCTGGGAGGGGACAATCAGCCCCAGCATTTT. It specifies CAWALGGDNQPQHF.

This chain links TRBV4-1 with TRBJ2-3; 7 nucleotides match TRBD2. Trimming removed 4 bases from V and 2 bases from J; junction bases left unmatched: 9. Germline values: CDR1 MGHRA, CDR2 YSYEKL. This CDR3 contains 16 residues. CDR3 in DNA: TGCGCCAGCAGCCCTCCATTGCTAGCGGTCACAGATACGCAGTATTTT. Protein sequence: CASSPPLLAVTDTQYF.

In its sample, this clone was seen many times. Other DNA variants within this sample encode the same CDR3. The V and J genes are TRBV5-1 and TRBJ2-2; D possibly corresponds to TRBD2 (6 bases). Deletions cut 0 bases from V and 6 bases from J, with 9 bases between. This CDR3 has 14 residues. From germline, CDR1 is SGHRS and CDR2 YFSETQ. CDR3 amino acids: CASSLAGVAGELFF. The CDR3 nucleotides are TGCGCCAGCAGCTTGGCGGGGGTAGCCGGGGAGCTGTTTTTT.

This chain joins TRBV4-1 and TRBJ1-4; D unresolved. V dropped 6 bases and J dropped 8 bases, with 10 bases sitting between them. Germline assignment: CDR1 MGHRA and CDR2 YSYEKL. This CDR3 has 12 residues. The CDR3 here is CASRGGWEKLFF. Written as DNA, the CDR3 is TGCGCCAGCAGGGGAGGATGGGAAAAACTGTTTTTT.

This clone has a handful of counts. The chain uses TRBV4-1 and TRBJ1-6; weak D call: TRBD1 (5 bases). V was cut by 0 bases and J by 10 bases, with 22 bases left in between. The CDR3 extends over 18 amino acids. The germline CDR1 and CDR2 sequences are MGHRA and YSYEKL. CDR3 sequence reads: CASSQDFGSRDSYSPLHF. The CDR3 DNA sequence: TGCGCCAGCAGCCAAGATTTTGGTAGTAGGGACTCCTACTCACCCCTCCACTTT.

DNA of the CDR3: TGTGCCAGCAGCCCTCAACCGGGTGCATTCTACGAGCAGTACTTC. Its protein is CASSPQPGAFYEQYF. The rearrangement links TRBV3-1 (or the pseudogene TRBV3-2) to TRBJ2-7; no clear D gene. The CDR3 extends over 15 amino acids. Looked up from germline, CDR1 is LGHDT and CDR2 is YNNKEL (reference sequence). Deletions cut 4 bases from V and 3 bases from J, with 16 bases between.

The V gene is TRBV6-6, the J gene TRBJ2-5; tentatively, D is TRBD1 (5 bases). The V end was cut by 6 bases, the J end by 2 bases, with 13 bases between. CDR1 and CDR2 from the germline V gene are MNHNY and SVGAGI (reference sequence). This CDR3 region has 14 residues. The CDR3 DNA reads TGTGCCAGCAGCCCCGACAGACCTCAAGAGACCCAGTACTTC. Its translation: CASSPDRPQETQYF.